This T cell receptor beta chain appears in the sequencing data of a study of blood T cell repertoires in COVID-19. After removal of 6 bases from V and 1 base from J, the junction contained 14 bases not matched to a gene. Germline V gene lookup returns CDR1 LNHDA and CDR2 SQIVND (reference sequence). The CDR3 contains 19 residues. Profiling relied on immunoSEQ multiplex PCR, and the TCRdb table lists in-frame clones only, not all of them. The data show approximately 300,000 clones, around 85% seen once. Source material: PBMCs or T cells enriched from blood (not recorded which). This receptor was obtained from a woman aged 25 to 39 who had been exposed to COVID-19. The chain joins TRBV19 to TRBJ2-6; 8 bases align to TRBD1. The CDR3 sequence: CASSHGLTGVRSGANVLTF. The CDR3 DNA sequence: TGTGCCAGTAGCCACGGCCTGACAGGGGTTCGTTCTGGGGCCAACGTCCTGACTTTC.